This TCR beta chain is from a study of shared clonotypes between healthy human individuals. Turning to the study itself: Donor composition was two women and three men, aged 18 to 49. Each donor had three CD4 naive, three CD4 memory, two CD8 naive and one CD8 memory plate.

Assay used: immunoSEQ multiplex PCR; TCRdb lists only in-frame clones, some missing. Among some 2,100,000 clones listed, almost 96% were seen once. Healthy HIV-negative adults with no recent acute infections or vaccinations were recruited as donors. For this clone: What it binds is unknown.

Study outcomes and limitations: Among donors, sharing of clonotypes was expected to be affected by sequencing depth.

The CDR3 is made up of 15 amino acids. Germline CDR1 is SGHAT and CDR2 is FQNNGV. V lost 7 bases and J 2 bases, leaving 17 bases between the germline ends. The chain employs TRBV11-2 and TRBJ2-5; D might be TRBD2 (6 bases). The sample consisted of naive CD4+ T cells sorted from blood. As to subset: CD45RA+ positively selected. The TCR originated in a man between 18 and 29 years old in good health. This CDR3 is CASTPRGIGQETQYF. The CDR3 DNA sequence: TGTGCCAGCACCCCCCGCGGGATAGGACAAGAGACCCAGTACTTC.